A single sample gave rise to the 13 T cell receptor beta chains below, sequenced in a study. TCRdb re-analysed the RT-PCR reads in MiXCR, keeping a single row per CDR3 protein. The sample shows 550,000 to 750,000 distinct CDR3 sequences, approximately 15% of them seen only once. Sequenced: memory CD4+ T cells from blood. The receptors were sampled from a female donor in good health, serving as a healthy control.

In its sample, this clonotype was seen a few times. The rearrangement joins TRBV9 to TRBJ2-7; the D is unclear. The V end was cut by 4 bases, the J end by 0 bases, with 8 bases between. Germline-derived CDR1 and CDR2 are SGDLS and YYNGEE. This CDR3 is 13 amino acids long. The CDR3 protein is CASSSSNSYEQYF. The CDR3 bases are TGTGCCAGCAGCTCGTCAAACTCCTACGAGCAGTACTTC. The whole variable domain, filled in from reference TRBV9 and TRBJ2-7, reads DSGVTQTPKHLITATGQRVTLRCSPRSGDLSVYWYQQSLDQGLQFLIQYYNGEERAKGNILERFSAQQFPDLHSELNLSSLELGDSALYFCASSSSNSYEQYFGPGTRLTVT.

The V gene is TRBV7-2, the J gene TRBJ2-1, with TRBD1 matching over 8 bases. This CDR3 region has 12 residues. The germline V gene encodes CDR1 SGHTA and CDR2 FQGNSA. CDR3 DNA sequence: TGTGTTATTTTCACAGGGGGCAATGAGCAGTTCTTC. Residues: CVIFTGGNEQFF.

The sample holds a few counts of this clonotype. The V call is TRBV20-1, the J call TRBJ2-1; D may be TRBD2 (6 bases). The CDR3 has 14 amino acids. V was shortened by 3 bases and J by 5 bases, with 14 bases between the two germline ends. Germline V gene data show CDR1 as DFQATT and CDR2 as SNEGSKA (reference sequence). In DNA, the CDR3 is TGCAGTGCTAGCGTGGGCGGGATCGACAATGAGCAGTTCTTC. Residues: CSASVGGIDNEQFF.

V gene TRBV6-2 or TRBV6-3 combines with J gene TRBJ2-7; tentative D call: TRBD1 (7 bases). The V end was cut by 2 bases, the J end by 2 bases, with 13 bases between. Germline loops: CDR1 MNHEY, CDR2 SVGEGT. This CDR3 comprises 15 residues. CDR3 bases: TGTGCCAGCAGTTACAGGGGGGACAGTGCCTACGAGCAGTACTTC. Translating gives CASSYRGDSAYEQYF.

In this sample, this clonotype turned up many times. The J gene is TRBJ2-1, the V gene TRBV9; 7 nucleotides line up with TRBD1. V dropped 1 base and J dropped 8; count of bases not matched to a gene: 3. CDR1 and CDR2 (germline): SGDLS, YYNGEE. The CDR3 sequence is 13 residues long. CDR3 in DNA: TGTGCCAGCAGCGTAACCGACAGGGATGAGCAGTTCTTC. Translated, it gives CASSVTDRDEQFF. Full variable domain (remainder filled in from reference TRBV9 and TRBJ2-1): DSGVTQTPKHLITATGQRVTLRCSPRSGDLSVYWYQQSLDQGLQFLIQYYNGEERAKGNILERFSAQQFPDLHSELNLSSLELGDSALYFCASSVTDRDEQFFGPGTRLTVL.

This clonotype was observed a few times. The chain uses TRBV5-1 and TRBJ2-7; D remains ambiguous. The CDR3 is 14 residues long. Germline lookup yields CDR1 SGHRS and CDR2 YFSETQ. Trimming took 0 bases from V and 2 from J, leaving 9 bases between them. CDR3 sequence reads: CASSLAEPPYEQYF. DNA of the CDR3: TGCGCCAGCAGCTTGGCCGAGCCACCCTACGAGCAGTACTTC.

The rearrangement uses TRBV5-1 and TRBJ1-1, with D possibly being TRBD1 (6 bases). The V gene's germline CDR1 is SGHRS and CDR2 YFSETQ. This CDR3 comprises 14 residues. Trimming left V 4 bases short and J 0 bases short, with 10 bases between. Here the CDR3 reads CASSGGAMNTEAFF. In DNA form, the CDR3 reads TGCGCCAGCAGCGGGGGGGCCATGAACACTGAAGCTTTCTTT.

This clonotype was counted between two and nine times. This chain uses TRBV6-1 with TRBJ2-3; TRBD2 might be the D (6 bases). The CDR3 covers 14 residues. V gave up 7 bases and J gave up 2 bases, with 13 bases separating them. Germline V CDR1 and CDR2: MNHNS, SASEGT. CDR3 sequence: CASKIGSITDTQYF. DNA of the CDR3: TGTGCCAGCAAGATCGGGAGCATCACAGATACGCAGTATTTT.

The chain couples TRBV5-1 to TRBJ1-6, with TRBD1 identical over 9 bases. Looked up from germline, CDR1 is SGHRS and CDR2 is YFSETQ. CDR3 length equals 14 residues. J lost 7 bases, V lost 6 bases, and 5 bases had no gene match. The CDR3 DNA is TGCGCCAGCAACGACAGGGGGTTAAATTCACCCCTCCACTTT. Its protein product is CASNDRGLNSPLHF. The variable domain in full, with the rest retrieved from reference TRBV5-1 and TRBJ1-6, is KAGVTQTPRYLIKTRGQQVTLSCSPISGHRSVSWYQQTPGQGLQFLFEYFSETQRNKGNFPGRFSGRQFSNSRSEMNVSTLELGDSALYLCASNDRGLNSPLHFGNGTRLTVT.

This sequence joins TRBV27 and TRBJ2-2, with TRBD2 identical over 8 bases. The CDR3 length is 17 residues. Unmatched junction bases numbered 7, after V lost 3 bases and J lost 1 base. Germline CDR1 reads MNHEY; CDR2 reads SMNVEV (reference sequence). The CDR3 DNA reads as TGTGCCAGCAGTTTCCCCCGGAGCGGGGGGAACACCGGGGAGCTGTTTTTT. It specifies CASSFPRSGGNTGELFF.

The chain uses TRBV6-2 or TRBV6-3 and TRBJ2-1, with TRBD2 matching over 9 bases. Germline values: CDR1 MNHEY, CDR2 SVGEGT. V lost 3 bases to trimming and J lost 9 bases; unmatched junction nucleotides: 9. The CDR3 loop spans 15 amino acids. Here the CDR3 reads CASSYSVAGVSEQFF. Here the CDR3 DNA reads TGTGCCAGCAGTTATTCCGTAGCGGGAGTTAGTGAGCAGTTCTTC.

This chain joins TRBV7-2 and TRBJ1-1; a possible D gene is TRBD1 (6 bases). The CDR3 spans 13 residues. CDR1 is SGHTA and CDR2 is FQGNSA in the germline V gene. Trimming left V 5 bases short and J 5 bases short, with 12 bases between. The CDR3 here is CASSEGVGTEAFF. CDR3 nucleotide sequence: TGTGCCAGCAGCGAGGGGGTTGGGACTGAAGCTTTCTTT.

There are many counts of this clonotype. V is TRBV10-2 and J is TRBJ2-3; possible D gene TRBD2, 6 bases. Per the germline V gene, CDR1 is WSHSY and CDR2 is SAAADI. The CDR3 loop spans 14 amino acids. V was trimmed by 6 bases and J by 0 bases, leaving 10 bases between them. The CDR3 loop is CASRVSGSTDTQYF. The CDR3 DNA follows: TGCGCCAGCAGGGTGAGCGGGAGCACAGATACGCAGTATTTT.